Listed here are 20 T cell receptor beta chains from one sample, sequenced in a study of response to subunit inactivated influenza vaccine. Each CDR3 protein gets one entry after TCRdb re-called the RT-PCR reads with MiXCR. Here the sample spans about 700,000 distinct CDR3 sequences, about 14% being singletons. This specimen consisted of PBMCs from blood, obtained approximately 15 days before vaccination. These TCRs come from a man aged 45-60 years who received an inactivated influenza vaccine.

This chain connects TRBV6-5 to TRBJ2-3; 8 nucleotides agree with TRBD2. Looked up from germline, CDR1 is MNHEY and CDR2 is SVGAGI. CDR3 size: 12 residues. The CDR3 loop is CVSSGHTDTQYF. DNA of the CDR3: TGTGTATCTAGCGGGCACACAGATACGCAGTATTTT.

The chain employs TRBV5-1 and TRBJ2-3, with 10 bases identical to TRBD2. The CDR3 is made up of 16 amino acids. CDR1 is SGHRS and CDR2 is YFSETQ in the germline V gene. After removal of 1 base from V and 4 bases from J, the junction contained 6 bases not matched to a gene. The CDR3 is CASSLTPGLAPDTQYF. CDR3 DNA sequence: TGCGCCAGCAGCTTGACGCCGGGACTAGCGCCAGATACGCAGTATTTT.

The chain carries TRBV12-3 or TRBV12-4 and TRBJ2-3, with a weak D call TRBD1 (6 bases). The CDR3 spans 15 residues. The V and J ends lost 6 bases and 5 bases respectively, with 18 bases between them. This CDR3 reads CASRLGYRAEDTQYF. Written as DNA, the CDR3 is TGTGCCAGCAGACTAGGATACAGGGCTGAAGATACGCAGTATTTT.

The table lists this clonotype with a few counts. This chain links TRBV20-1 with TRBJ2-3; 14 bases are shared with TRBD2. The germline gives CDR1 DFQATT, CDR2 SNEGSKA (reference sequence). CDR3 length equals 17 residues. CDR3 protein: CTGAGTSGRPYTDTQYF. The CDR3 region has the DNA TGCACCGGGGCGGGGACTAGCGGGAGACCTTACACAGATACGCAGTATTTT.

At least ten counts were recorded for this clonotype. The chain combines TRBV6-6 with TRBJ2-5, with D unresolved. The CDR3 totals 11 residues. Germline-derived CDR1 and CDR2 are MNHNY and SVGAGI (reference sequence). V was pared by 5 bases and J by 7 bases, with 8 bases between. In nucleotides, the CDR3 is TGTGCCAGCAGTCCCCCCGGGACCCAGTACTTC. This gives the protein CASSPPGTQYF.

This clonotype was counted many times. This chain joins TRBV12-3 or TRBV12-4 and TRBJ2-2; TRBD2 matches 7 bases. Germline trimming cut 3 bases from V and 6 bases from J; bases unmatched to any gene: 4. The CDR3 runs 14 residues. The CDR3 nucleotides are TGTGCCAGCAGTTTTTGGACTAGTTCCGGGGAGCTGTTTTTT. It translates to CASSFWTSSGELFF.

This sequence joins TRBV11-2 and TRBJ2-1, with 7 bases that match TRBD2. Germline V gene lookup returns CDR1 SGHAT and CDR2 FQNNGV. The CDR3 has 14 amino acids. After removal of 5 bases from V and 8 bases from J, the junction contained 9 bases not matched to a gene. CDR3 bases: TGTGCCAGCAGCGTTCCAGCGGGATTCCATGAGCAGTTCTTC. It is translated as CASSVPAGFHEQFF. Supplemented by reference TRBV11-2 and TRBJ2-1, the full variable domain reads EAGVAQSPRYKIIEKRQSVAFWCNPISGHATLYWYQQILGQGPKLLIQFQNNGVVDDSQLPKDRFSAERLKGVDSTLKIQPAKLEDSAVYLCASSVPAGFHEQFFGPGTRLTVL.

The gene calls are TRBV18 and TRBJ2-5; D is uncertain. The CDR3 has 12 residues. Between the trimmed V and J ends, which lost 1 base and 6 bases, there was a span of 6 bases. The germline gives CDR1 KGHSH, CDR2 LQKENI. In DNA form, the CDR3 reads TGTGCCAGCTCACCACAGCAGCAGACCCAGTACTTC. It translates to CASSPQQQTQYF.

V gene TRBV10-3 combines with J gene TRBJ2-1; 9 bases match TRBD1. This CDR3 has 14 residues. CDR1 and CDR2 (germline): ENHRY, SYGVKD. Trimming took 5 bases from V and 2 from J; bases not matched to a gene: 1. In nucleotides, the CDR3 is TGTGCCATCAGTACAGGGGGCGCCTACAATGAGCAGTTCTTC. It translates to CAISTGGAYNEQFF.

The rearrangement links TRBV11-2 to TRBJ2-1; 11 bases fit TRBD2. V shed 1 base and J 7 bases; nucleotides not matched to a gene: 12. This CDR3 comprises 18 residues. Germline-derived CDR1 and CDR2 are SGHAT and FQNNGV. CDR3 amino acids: CASSLVFPASGRRNEQFF. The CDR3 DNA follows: TGTGCCAGCAGCTTAGTGTTCCCGGCTAGCGGGAGGAGAAATGAGCAGTTCTTC. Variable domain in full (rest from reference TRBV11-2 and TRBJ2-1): EAGVAQSPRYKIIEKRQSVAFWCNPISGHATLYWYQQILGQGPKLLIQFQNNGVVDDSQLPKDRFSAERLKGVDSTLKIQPAKLEDSAVYLCASSLVFPASGRRNEQFFGPGTRLTVL.

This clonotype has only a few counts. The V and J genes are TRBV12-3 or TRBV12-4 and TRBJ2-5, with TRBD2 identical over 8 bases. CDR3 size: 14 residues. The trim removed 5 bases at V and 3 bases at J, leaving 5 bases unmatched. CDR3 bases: TGTGCCAGCAGTCGACTAGCGCCCAAAGAGACCCAGTACTTC. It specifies CASSRLAPKETQYF.

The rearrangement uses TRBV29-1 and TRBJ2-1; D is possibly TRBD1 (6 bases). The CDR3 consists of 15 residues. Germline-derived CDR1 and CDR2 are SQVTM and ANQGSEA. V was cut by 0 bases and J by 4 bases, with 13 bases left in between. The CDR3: CSVEDISTGYNEQFF. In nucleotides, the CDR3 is TGCAGCGTTGAAGATATTAGTACAGGGTACAATGAGCAGTTCTTC.

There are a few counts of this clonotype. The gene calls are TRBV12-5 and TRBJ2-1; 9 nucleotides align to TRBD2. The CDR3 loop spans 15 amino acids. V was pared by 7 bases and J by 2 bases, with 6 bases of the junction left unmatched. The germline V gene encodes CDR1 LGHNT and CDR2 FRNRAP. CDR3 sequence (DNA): TGTGCTAGTGTCAATAGCGGGAGCCCCTACAATGAGCAGTTCTTC. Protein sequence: CASVNSGSPYNEQFF.

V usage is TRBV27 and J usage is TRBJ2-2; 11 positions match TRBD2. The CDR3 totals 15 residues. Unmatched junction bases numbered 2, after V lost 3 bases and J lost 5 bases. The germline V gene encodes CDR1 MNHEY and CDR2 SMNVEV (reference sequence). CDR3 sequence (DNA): TGTGCCAGCAGTTTCGGGACTAGCGGAACCGGGGAGCTGTTTTTT. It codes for CASSFGTSGTGELFF.

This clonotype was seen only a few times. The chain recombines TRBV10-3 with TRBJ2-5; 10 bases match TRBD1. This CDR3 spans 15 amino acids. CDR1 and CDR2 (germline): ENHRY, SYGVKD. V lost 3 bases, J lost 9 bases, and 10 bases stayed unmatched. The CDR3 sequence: CAISDEGQGSGAQYF. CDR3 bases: TGTGCCATCAGTGACGAGGGACAGGGGTCCGGGGCCCAGTACTTC.

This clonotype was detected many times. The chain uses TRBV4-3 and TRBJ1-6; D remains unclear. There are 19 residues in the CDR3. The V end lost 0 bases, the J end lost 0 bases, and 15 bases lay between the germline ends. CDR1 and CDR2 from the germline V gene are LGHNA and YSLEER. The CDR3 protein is CASSQEVSGKSSYNSPLHF. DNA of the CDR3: TGCGCCAGCAGCCAAGAGGTGTCGGGCAAGAGCTCCTATAATTCACCCCTCCACTTT.

For the CDR3, the DNA is TGTGCCAGCAGCTTAAGTGGCCCCCGATCCTACGAGCAGTACTTC. Translated, it gives CASSLSGPRSYEQYF. V and J are TRBV7-9 and TRBJ2-7, with D unresolved. Trimming cost V 2 bases and J 1 base, with 12 bases left between them. The CDR3 loop spans 15 amino acids. CDR1 and CDR2 (germline): SEHNR, FQNEAQ (reference sequence).

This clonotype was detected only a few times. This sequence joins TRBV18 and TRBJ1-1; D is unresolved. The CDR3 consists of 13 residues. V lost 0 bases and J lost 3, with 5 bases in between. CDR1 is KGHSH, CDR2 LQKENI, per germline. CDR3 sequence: CASSPPYDTEAFF. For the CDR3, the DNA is TGTGCCAGCTCACCACCGTACGACACTGAAGCTTTCTTT.

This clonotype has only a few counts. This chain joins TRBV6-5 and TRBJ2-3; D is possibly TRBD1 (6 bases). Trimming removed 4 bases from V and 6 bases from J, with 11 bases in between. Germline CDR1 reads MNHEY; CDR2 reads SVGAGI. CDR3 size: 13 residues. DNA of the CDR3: TGTGCCAGCAGTTCGGGACATCTTGATACGCAGTATTTT. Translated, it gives CASSSGHLDTQYF.

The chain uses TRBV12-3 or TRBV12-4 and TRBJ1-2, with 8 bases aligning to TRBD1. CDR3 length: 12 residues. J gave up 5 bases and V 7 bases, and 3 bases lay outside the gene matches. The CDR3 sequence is CASTRTGYGYTF. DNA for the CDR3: TGTGCCAGCACCCGGACAGGGTATGGCTACACCTTC.